This passage covers 14 T cell receptor beta chains from one sample sequenced in a study of ipilimumab plus nivolumab after autologous stem cell transplantation. Some clones are missing from TCRdb's copy, which holds only in-frame ones; the method was immunoSEQ multiplex PCR. The sample carries fewer than 30,000 clones, 86% recorded once. The sample was PBMCs, taken in a trial of ipilimumab plus nivolumab as post-transplant consolidation. The source is a male donor with diffuse large B-cell lymphoma.

This clone appeared a single time. The DNA of the CDR3 is TGTGCCAGCAGCGTAGGCCCAGGGCAAGATGAGCAGTTCTTC. Its protein product is CASSVGPGQDEQFF. The rearrangement uses TRBV9 and TRBJ2-1; TRBD1 might be the D (5 bases). Germline-derived CDR1 and CDR2 are SGDLS and YYNGEE. The CDR3 contains 14 residues. The V end lost 0 bases, the J end lost 8 bases, and 12 bases lay between the germline ends.

Regarding this clone: The same CDR3 can be traced to other DNA sequences in this sample. This sequence joins TRBV4-1 and TRBJ2-2, with a tentative D call TRBD2 (6 bases). V lost 1 base to trimming and J lost 4 bases, with 7 bases between them. The germline gives CDR1 MGHRA, CDR2 YSYEKL. CDR3 size: 14 residues. The CDR3 here is CASSQVGGTGELFF. The CDR3 coding sequence is TGCGCCAGCAGCCAAGTGGGGGGCACCGGGGAGCTGTTTTTT.

The V call is TRBV6-5, the J call TRBJ1-5; D gene ambiguous. Germline lookup yields CDR1 MNHEY and CDR2 SVGAGI. V dropped 4 bases and J dropped 5 bases, with 12 bases sitting between them. The CDR3 is made up of 14 amino acids. The CDR3 loop is CASSLDPGYQPQHF. The CDR3 DNA reads as TGTGCCAGCAGTTTAGACCCAGGTTATCAGCCCCAGCATTTT.

The CDR3 DNA is TGTGCCAGTAGTTTCGAGGGAGGAGGCGGCTACACCTTC. Its protein product is CASSFEGGGGYTF. J is TRBJ1-2 and V is TRBV19; no reliable D call. CDR1 is LNHDA and CDR2 is SQIVND in the germline V gene (reference sequence). The V and J ends lost 5 bases and 8 bases respectively, with 15 bases between them. This CDR3 spans 13 amino acids.

V and J are TRBV5-6 and TRBJ2-6; D is unclear. Germline V CDR1 and CDR2: SGHDT, YYEEEE. Trimming took 3 bases from V and 1 from J, leaving 8 bases between them. This CDR3 comprises 15 residues. CDR3 residues: CASSYDRSGANVLTF. The DNA of the CDR3 is TGTGCCAGCAGCTACGATCGGTCTGGGGCCAACGTCCTGACTTTC.

The rearrangement uses TRBV5-6 and TRBJ2-3; the D gene is possibly TRBD2 (7 bases). CDR3 length equals 15 residues. The germline gives CDR1 SGHDT, CDR2 YYEEEE. Trimming removed 4 bases at V and 2 bases at J, with 14 bases between. The CDR3 nucleotides are TGTGCCAGCAGCCTACCGGGGGGCTACACAGATACGCAGTATTTT. Protein: CASSLPGGYTDTQYF.

The chain couples TRBV19 to TRBJ2-3; tentatively, D is TRBD2 (5 bases). This CDR3 region has 12 residues. Between the trimmed V and J ends, which lost 8 bases and 3 bases, there was a span of 9 bases. Germline CDR1 reads LNHDA; CDR2 reads SQIVND (reference sequence). CDR3 sequence reads: CASAGKTDTQYF. The CDR3 nucleotides are TGTGCCAGTGCGGGTAAGACAGATACGCAGTATTTT.

The chain links TRBV7-2 to TRBJ2-6; 8 bases align to TRBD1. From germline, CDR1 is SGHTA and CDR2 FQGNSA. The J segment lost 0 bases and the V segment lost 4 bases, leaving 5 bases of the junction unmatched. The CDR3 consists of 17 residues. The CDR3 bases are TGTGCCAGCAGCTGGGACAGGAGAAACTCTGGGGCCAACGTCCTGACTTTC. Translating it yields CASSWDRRNSGANVLTF.

This clone appeared a few times. The chain couples TRBV27 to TRBJ2-7, with D possibly matching TRBD1 (6 bases). The CDR3 sequence is 14 residues long. Germline assignment: CDR1 MNHEY and CDR2 SMNVEV (reference sequence). V shed 1 base and J shed 2 bases, with 9 bases lying between them. For the CDR3, the DNA is TGTGCCAGCAGTTTATATGGGGGCCCCTACGAGCAGTACTTC. Translating it yields CASSLYGGPYEQYF.

The chain uses TRBV30 and TRBJ2-3; 7 positions agree with TRBD1. Per the germline V gene, CDR1 is GTSNPN and CDR2 is SVGIG (reference sequence). The V gene end was trimmed by 5 bases and the J gene end by 2 bases; junction bases not matched to a gene: 10. This CDR3 spans 15 amino acids. The DNA of the CDR3 is TGTGCCTGGGCCCGGGACAGCAGAAACACAGATACGCAGTATTTT. Translated: CAWARDSRNTDTQYF.

The rearrangement joins TRBV7-9 to TRBJ1-4; D call uncertain. V gave up 2 bases and J gave up 5 bases, with 15 bases separating them. The CDR3 is 16 amino acids. Germline V CDR1 and CDR2: SEHNR, FQNEAQ (reference sequence). The CDR3 bases are TGTGCCAGCAGCTTAAAGGGTTTTGGCCTAAATGAAAAACTGTTTTTT. Residues: CASSLKGFGLNEKLFF. The entire variable domain, with the rest obtained from reference TRBV7-9 and TRBJ1-4, is as follows: DTGVSQNPRHKITKRGQNVTFRCDPISEHNRLYWYRQTLGQGPEFLTYFQNEAQLEKSRLLSDRFSAERPKGSFSTLEIQRTEQGDSAMYLCASSLKGFGLNEKLFFGSGTQLSVL.

V is TRBV7-7 and J is TRBJ1-1; maybe TRBD1 (5 bases). Germline V lookup: CDR1 SSHAT, CDR2 FNYEAQ (reference sequence). Trimming stripped 5 bases from V and 6 bases from J, with 13 bases between. The CDR3 is 13 amino acids. In nucleotides, the CDR3 is TGTGCCAGCAGCGCCCTGGGGGTGGCTGAAGCTTTCTTT. It yields the protein CASSALGVAEAFF.

The V gene is TRBV19, the J gene TRBJ1-2; TRBD1 matches at 7 bases. Trimming at V came to 7 bases and at J to 4 bases, leaving 9 bases not matched to a gene. From germline, CDR1 is LNHDA and CDR2 SQIVND (reference sequence). CDR3 length: 14 residues. The DNA of the CDR3 is TGTGCCAGTACCAGGACAGGAACGCCCTATGGCTACACCTTC. It specifies CASTRTGTPYGYTF.

Comments on this clone: Additional DNA sequences in this sample encode the identical CDR3. V is TRBV5-1 and J is TRBJ1-6; the match to TRBD1 covers 8 bases. The V gene's germline CDR1 is SGHRS and CDR2 YFSETQ. With V trimmed by 1 base and J by 10 bases, 7 bases remained unmatched. The CDR3 contains 15 residues. CDR3 amino acids: CASSLQQGVGSPLHF. The CDR3 DNA reads as TGCGCCAGCAGCTTGCAACAGGGGGTGGGGTCACCCCTCCACTTT.